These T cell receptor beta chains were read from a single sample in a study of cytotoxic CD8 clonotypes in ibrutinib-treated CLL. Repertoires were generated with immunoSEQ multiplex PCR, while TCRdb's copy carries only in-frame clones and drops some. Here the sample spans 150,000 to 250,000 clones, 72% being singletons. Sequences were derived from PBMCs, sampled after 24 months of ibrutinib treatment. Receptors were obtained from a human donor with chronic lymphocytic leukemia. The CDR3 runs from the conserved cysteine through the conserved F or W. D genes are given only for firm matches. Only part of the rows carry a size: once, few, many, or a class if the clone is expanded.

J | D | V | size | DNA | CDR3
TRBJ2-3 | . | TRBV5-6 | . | TGTGCCAGCAGTTCCCCCTTGCAGACCGCCCCCACAGATACGCAGTATTTT | CASSSPLQTAPTDTQYF
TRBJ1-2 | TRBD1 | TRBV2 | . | TGTGCCAGCAGTGAAGCGCTCCGGACAGGGCCGAACGGCTACACCTTC | CASSEALRTGPNGYTF
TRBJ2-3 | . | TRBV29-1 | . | TGCAGCGTTGAATCGGAGTTTGGCACAGATACGCAGTATTTT | CSVESEFGTDTQYF
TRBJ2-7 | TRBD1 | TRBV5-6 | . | TGTGCCAGCAGCTTGGGTCAGGGGGTTCTCCGCGAGCAGTACTTC | CASSLGQGVLREQYF
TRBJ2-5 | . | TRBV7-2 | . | TGTGCCAGCAGCTTAGCAGTGGTCAGGGGAGGAATTCTCAATAGTGGCCAAGAGACCCAGTACTTC | CASSLAVVRGGILNSGQETQYF
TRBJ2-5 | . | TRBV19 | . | TGTGCCAGTAGTATAGGGAAAGGCGGGTTCCAAGAGACCCAGTACTTC | CASSIGKGGFQETQYF
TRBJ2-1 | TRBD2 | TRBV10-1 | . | TGCGCCAGCAGTGAGGGCGGGGGACTAGCGGGATTTTTCTTGAGTGAGCAGTTCTTC | CASSEGGGLAGFFLSEQFF
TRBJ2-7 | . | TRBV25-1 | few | TGTGCCAGCAGTGAATTTGGCTACGAGCAGTACTTC | CASSEFGYEQYF
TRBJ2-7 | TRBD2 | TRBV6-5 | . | TGTGCCAGCAGTCTAGCGGGATGGTACGAGCAGTACTTC | CASSLAGWYEQYF
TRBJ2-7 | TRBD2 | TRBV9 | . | TGTGCCAGCAGCGTAGTGAGCGGGAGTTTCCACGAGCAGTACTTC | CASSVVSGSFHEQYF
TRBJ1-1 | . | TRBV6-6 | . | TGTGCCAGCAGATCCCCCAGCACTGAAGCTTTCTTT | CASRSPSTEAFF